Each of the 18 T cell receptor beta chains below was sequenced from the same sample in a study of cytomegalovirus exposure and HLA in healthy donors. Primers for the PCR totalled 60 Vbeta and 13 Jbeta. The method was immunoSEQ multiplex PCR; TCRdb's version includes in-frame clones alone and lacks a portion of them. The sample carries about 150,000 clones, over 8% recorded once. Sequenced material: PBMCs. The source of these receptors is a male donor in good health and CMV-seronegative.

The sample holds a few counts of this clone. V is TRBV2 and J is TRBJ1-1, with unresolved D. The CDR3 is 15 amino acids. Per the germline V gene, CDR1 is SNHLY and CDR2 is FYNNEI. V shed 5 bases and J shed 2 bases, with 15 bases lying between them. The CDR3 nucleotides are TGTGCCAGCAGTCCCTATACCGGGAGTAACACTGAAGCTTTCTTT. This codes for CASSPYTGSNTEAFF. The variable domain in full, with the rest retrieved from reference TRBV2 and TRBJ1-1, is EPEVTQTPSHQVTQMGQEVILRCVPISNHLYFYWYRQILGQKVEFLVSFYNNEISEKSEIFDDQFSVERPDGSNFTLKIRSTKLEDSAMYFCASSPYTGSNTEAFFGQGTRLTVV.

This chain connects TRBV19 to TRBJ1-4; the D is unclear. V was clipped by 5 bases and J by 7 bases, with 8 bases between them. The germline V gene has CDR1 LNHDA and CDR2 SQIVND (reference sequence). This CDR3 is built from 12 residues. The CDR3 DNA is TGTGCCAGTAGTCCCGTCCGTGAAAAACTGTTTTTT. Translating gives CASSPVREKLFF.

This clone came up a few times. The same CDR3 arises from other DNA sequences in this sample as well. The rearrangement uses TRBV30 and TRBJ2-4, with 9 nucleotides matching TRBD1. Germline V gene data show CDR1 as GTSNPN and CDR2 as SVGIG (reference sequence). V shed 5 bases and J 8 bases; nucleotides not matched to a gene: 7. This CDR3 is built from 13 residues. The CDR3 DNA sequence: TGTGCCTGGTCTACAGGGGGCGAGGACATTCAGTACTTC. It encodes CAWSTGGEDIQYF.

The chain recombines TRBV28 with TRBJ2-7, with TRBD1 as a possible D gene (6 bases). CDR3 length: 12 residues. V lost 5 bases to trimming and J lost 4 bases, with 9 bases between them. The V gene's germline CDR1 is MDHEN and CDR2 SYDVKM. CDR3 DNA sequence: TGTGCCAGCAGTAAGACAGGATACGAGCAGTACTTC. Translated, it gives CASSKTGYEQYF.

This clone was counted between two and nine times. This chain uses TRBV5-1 with TRBJ2-3, with 10 bases fitting TRBD2. V trimming: 4 bases; J trimming: 4 bases; junction bases outside the gene matches: 9. This CDR3 is built from 16 residues. Germline V gene sequence: CDR1 SGHRS, CDR2 YFSETQ. The CDR3 loop is CASSAGLAAGSDTQYF. CDR3 nucleotides: TGCGCCAGCAGCGCCGGACTAGCGGCTGGGTCAGATACGCAGTATTTT.

This chain connects TRBV15 to TRBJ2-7; possibly TRBD2 for D (6 bases). There are 14 residues in the CDR3. CDR1 and CDR2 (germline): LNHNV, YYDKDF (reference sequence). The V gene lost 4 bases and the J gene lost 0 bases, with 10 bases spanning the gap. The CDR3, as DNA: TGTGCCACCAGCATTCAGGGACTCTCCTACGAGCAGTACTTC. This codes for CATSIQGLSYEQYF.

The V and J genes are TRBV6-1 and TRBJ2-2; D uncertain. Trimming stripped 8 bases from V and 2 bases from J, with 15 bases between. The CDR3 totals 15 residues. The germline V gene has CDR1 MNHNS and CDR2 SASEGT. CDR3 loop: CASRLNRGNTGELFF. The CDR3 DNA reads as TGTGCCAGCCGACTTAACCGCGGTAACACCGGGGAGCTGTTTTTT.

The chain links TRBV4-3 to TRBJ1-2; D remains unclear. V was clipped by 3 bases and J by 0 bases, with 17 bases between them. This CDR3 is built from 17 residues. The germline V gene has CDR1 LGHNA and CDR2 YSLEER. For the CDR3, the DNA is TGCGCCAGCAGCCAGATGGAGGAAACAGCTCCTAACTATGGCTACACCTTC. Translated, it gives CASSQMEETAPNYGYTF.

The chain is built from TRBV5-1 and TRBJ2-5, with TRBD2 matching 13 bases. Unmatched junction bases numbered 8, after V lost 7 bases and J lost 2 bases. The CDR3 spans 16 residues. Germline CDR1 and CDR2: SGHRS and YFSETQ. The CDR3 nucleotides are TGCGCCAGCGCTTCGGGGACTAGCGGGGTTCAAGAGACCCAGTACTTC. It is translated as CASASGTSGVQETQYF.

This clone was counted between two and nine times. This chain joins TRBV6-6 and TRBJ2-3, with 8 positions matching TRBD2. CDR1 MNHNY and CDR2 SVGAGI come from the germline V gene (reference sequence). Trimming took 2 bases from V and 2 from J; bases not matched to a gene: 6. The CDR3 extends over 16 amino acids. The CDR3 DNA follows: TGTGCCAGCAGTTACCAGAGCGGGGGAGCCACAGATACGCAGTATTTT. Amino acid sequence: CASSYQSGGATDTQYF.

This sequence joins TRBV6-4 and TRBJ2-3; tentatively, D is TRBD2 (6 bases). Trimming took 6 bases from V and 3 from J, leaving 19 bases between them. The CDR3 contains 16 residues. CDR1 MRHNA and CDR2 SNTAGT come from the germline V gene. The CDR3: CASRANPGSTTDTQYF. The CDR3 DNA reads TGTGCCAGCAGAGCTAACCCCGGGAGCACGACAGATACGCAGTATTTT.

This clone showed up just a few times. The chain recombines TRBV5-1 with TRBJ2-7; 9 bases match TRBD1. With 4 bases clipped from V and 9 bases from J, the junction kept 8 bases outside the gene matches. The CDR3 loop spans 13 amino acids. Germline CDR1 is SGHRS and CDR2 is YFSETQ. CDR3 DNA sequence: TGCGCCAGCAGCCGGGACAGGGAAAAAGGGCAGTACTTC. It yields the protein CASSRDREKGQYF.

This CDR3 reads CASHARAYEETQYF. CDR3 sequence (DNA): TGTGCCAGTCATGCGAGGGCCTACGAGGAGACCCAGTACTTC. The genes are TRBV2 and TRBJ2-5, with D possibly matching TRBD2 (5 bases). Germline V CDR1 and CDR2: SNHLY, FYNNEI. Trimming removed 9 bases at V and 5 bases at J, with 19 bases between. The CDR3 has 14 residues. The full variable domain, in which reference TRBV2 and TRBJ2-5 provide the parts outside the CDR3, is EPEVTQTPSHQVTQMGQEVILRCVPISNHLYFYWYRQILGQKVEFLVSFYNNEISEKSEIFDDQFSVERPDGSNFTLKIRSTKLEDSAMYFCASHARAYEETQYFGPGTRLLVL.

This clone was observed a few times. This chain joins TRBV7-6 and TRBJ2-7; TRBD2 aligns across 7 bases. Germline lookup yields CDR1 SGHVS and CDR2 FNYEAQ. The junction had 10 bases not matched to a gene; V was cut back by 6 bases and J by 5 bases. The CDR3 consists of 14 residues. The CDR3 coding sequence is TGTGCCAGCAGACCCGGGGAGGGGAGGAACGAGCAGTACTTC. Its protein is CASRPGEGRNEQYF.

This clone was found a few times. CDR3 loop: CASSPDRGTKNIQYF. The CDR3 DNA reads as TGTGCCAGCAGCCCGGACAGGGGAACCAAAAACATTCAGTACTTC. The J gene is TRBJ2-4, the V gene TRBV27; 9 nucleotides align to TRBD1. The germline V gene encodes CDR1 MNHEY and CDR2 SMNVEV (reference sequence). The CDR3 contains 15 residues. With 6 bases clipped from V and 2 bases from J, the junction kept 5 bases outside the gene matches.

This clone was observed a handful of times. This chain links TRBV10-3 with TRBJ1-2; perhaps TRBD1 as D (6 bases). The V gene lost 3 bases and the J gene lost 8 bases, with 10 bases spanning the gap. This CDR3 comprises 12 residues. Germline CDR1 reads ENHRY; CDR2 reads SYGVKD. The CDR3 reads CAISDRGGGYTF. CDR3 bases: TGTGCCATCAGTGACAGGGGCGGAGGCTACACCTTC.

This clone was counted between two and nine times. The chain uses TRBV28 and TRBJ2-5; TRBD2 matches 8 bases. Germline V gives CDR1 MDHEN, CDR2 SYDVKM. J lost 3 bases, V lost 7 bases, and 4 bases had no gene match. The CDR3 runs 13 residues. CDR3 loop: CASNPGGEETQYF. As DNA, the CDR3 is TGTGCCAGCAATCCGGGGGGGGAAGAGACCCAGTACTTC.

The V gene is TRBV7-7, the J gene TRBJ2-3; 9 bases match TRBD2. CDR1 is SSHAT, CDR2 FNYEAQ, per germline (reference sequence). The CDR3 is made up of 16 amino acids. The CDR3 is CASPPGLAGSTDTQYF. The CDR3 DNA is TGTGCTTCTCCTCCCGGGCTAGCGGGGTCGACAGATACGCAGTATTTT.